The entry below gives a single TCR beta chain sequence along with its context. The antigen remains undetermined. The same CDR3 arises from other DNA sequences in this sample as well. These data belong to a study of shared clonotypes between healthy human individuals. Whole-study results and caveats: Memory subsets generally showed lower estimated richness than naive subsets. Against clonotypes common to all four donors, non-shared ones had lower generation probabilities. Tissues were not sampled, only blood, and their repertoires likely differ.

TCRdb's copy holds only in-frame clones and misses some; the assay was immunoSEQ multiplex PCR. The sample holds about 2.1 million clones, about 93% seen once. Terminally differentiated effector memory CD45RA+ cells were excluded by CCR7 positive selection of CD45RO-negative cells. Germline V gene lookup returns CDR1 SGDLS and CDR2 YYNGEE. The CDR3 consists of 13 residues. Trimming left V 0 bases short and J 2 bases short, with 6 bases between. This chain links TRBV9 with TRBJ2-7; D is ambiguous. Sample: naive CD8+ T cells from PBMCs. The origin of this receptor is a man younger than 30 in good health. Some clones in this sample may be carry-over from other donors' samples. In nucleotides, the CDR3 is TGTGCCAGCAGCGTAGGCAGCACCTACGAGCAGTACTTC. Amino acids: CASSVGSTYEQYF.